Listed below are T cell receptor beta chains from one sample, sequenced in a study of T-cell memory formation after mild COVID-19. From the 5' RACE reads, TCRdb called clonotypes with MiXCR, one entry per CDR3 protein. The table records under 300,000 distinct CDR3 sequences, around 10% of them present only once. The sample was PBMCs or a T cell subset sorted from them (not recorded which). These receptors came from a man younger than 30 who had mild COVID-19 (a few samples of this study predate the infection). Cell type and time point are not known. Each CDR3 is given with its conserved first and last residue. Fields, in order: V gene, J gene, clone size, D gene, CDR3 protein, CDR3 DNA. D genes are given only for firm matches. Only some rows state a clone size, as once, few, many or a class for expanded clones.

V: TRBV4-1; J: TRBJ2-2; size: -; D: -; CDR3: CASSQGPSTGELFF; DNA: TGCGCCAGCAGCCAAGGCCCAAGCACCGGGGAGCTGTTTTTT
V: TRBV11-2; J: TRBJ2-3; size: few; D: -; CDR3: CASSYLSDTQYF; DNA: TGTGCCAGCAGCTACCTATCAGATACGCAGTATTTT
V: TRBV5-1; J: TRBJ1-4; size: few; D: -; CDR3: CASSLEGGWEKLFF; DNA: TGCGCCAGCAGCTTGGAAGGGGGATGGGAAAAACTGTTTTTT
V: TRBV20-1; J: TRBJ2-5; size: -; D: TRBD2; CDR3: CSTRRTSGQETQYF; DNA: TGCAGTACGCGCCGGACTAGCGGGCAAGAGACCCAGTACTTC
V: TRBV20-1; J: TRBJ1-5; size: few; D: TRBD1; CDR3: CSAPTGESNQPQHF; DNA: TGCAGTGCGCCCACAGGGGAAAGCAATCAGCCCCAGCATTTT
V: TRBV20-1; J: TRBJ2-3; size: few; D: -; CDR3: CSARLLDTQYF; DNA: TGCAGTGCCAGACTACTAGATACGCAGTATTTT
V: TRBV3-1; J: TRBJ1-2; size: -; D: -; CDR3: CASSQDGQYYGYTF; DNA: TGTGCCAGCAGCCAAGATGGCCAGTACTATGGCTACACCTTC
V: TRBV4-1; J: TRBJ2-3; size: many; D: -; CDR3: CASSQPSSGDTQYF; DNA: TGCGCCAGCAGCCAACCATCCTCCGGAGATACGCAGTATTTT
V: TRBV7-3; J: TRBJ2-1; size: -; D: TRBD1; CDR3: CASSLSPRGFYNEQFF; DNA: TGTGCCAGCAGCTTAAGTCCCAGGGGGTTCTACAATGAGCAGTTCTTC
V: TRBV24-1; J: TRBJ1-5; size: few; D: -; CDR3: CANSGTGNQPQHF; DNA: TGTGCCAACAGTGGTACAGGGAATCAGCCCCAGCATTTT
V: TRBV19; J: TRBJ1-5; size: few; D: TRBD1; CDR3: CASSVQGYSNQPQHF; DNA: TGTGCCAGTAGTGTACAGGGGTATAGCAATCAGCCCCAGCATTTT
V: TRBV5-1; J: TRBJ2-7; size: -; D: -; CDR3: CASSVGTTYEQYF; DNA: TGCGCCAGCAGCGTGGGGACAACCTACGAGCAGTACTTC
V: TRBV4-3; J: TRBJ2-3; size: many; D: -; CDR3: CASSQERLPSTDTQYF; DNA: TGCGCCAGCAGCCAAGAGCGGCTACCCTCAACAGATACGCAGTATTTT
V: TRBV5-1; J: TRBJ1-5; size: many; D: -; CDR3: CASSLEGSQPQHF; DNA: TGCGCCAGCAGCTTGGAGGGATCTCAGCCCCAGCATTTT
V: TRBV19; J: TRBJ1-1; size: few; D: -; CDR3: CASSKAAGGTTEAFF; DNA: TGTGCCAGTAGTAAGGCTGCCGGGGGAACCACTGAAGCTTTCTTT
V: TRBV7-2; J: TRBJ2-5; size: few; D: -; CDR3: CASSLYEPLRRTKETQYF; DNA: TGTGCCAGCAGCTTATATGAACCACTTCGCCGGACAAAAGAGACCCAGTACTTC
V: TRBV20-1; J: TRBJ1-4; size: few; D: TRBD1; CDR3: CSATRQGLREKLFF; DNA: TGCAGTGCTACGCGACAGGGGTTACGTGAAAAACTGTTTTTT
V: TRBV4-1; J: TRBJ2-3; size: many; D: -; CDR3: CASSAAGTYTDTQYF; DNA: TGCGCCAGCAGCGCCGCCGGGACTTACACAGATACGCAGTATTTT
V: TRBV7-2; J: TRBJ2-5; size: -; D: -; CDR3: CASSPTKTQYF; DNA: TGTGCCAGCAGTCCCACGAAGACCCAGTACTTC
V: TRBV28; J: TRBJ2-1; size: -; D: -; CDR3: CASMLVGGYNEQFF; DNA: TGTGCCAGCATGTTGGTTGGGGGCTACAATGAGCAGTTCTTC
V: TRBV12-3/TRBV12-4; J: TRBJ2-3; size: few; D: TRBD1; CDR3: CASSMTGTASYTQYF; DNA: TGTGCCAGCAGTATGACCGGGACAGCCTCTTATACGCAGTATTTT
V: TRBV14; J: TRBJ1-1; size: -; D: -; CDR3: CASSQDHLPGTEAFF; DNA: TGTGCCAGCAGCCAAGACCACCTTCCGGGGACTGAAGCTTTCTTT
V: TRBV4-3; J: TRBJ1-3; size: -; D: TRBD1; CDR3: CASSQGGTASSGNTIYF; DNA: TGCGCCAGCAGCCAAGGGGGGACAGCGAGCTCTGGAAACACCATATATTTT
V: TRBV10-3; J: TRBJ1-3; size: few; D: -; CDR3: CAISESQASSGNTIYF; DNA: TGTGCCATCAGTGAGTCGCAGGCCTCCTCTGGAAACACCATATATTTT
V: TRBV7-2; J: TRBJ2-5; size: many; D: -; CDR3: CASSSYVEETQYF; DNA: TGTGCCAGCAGCTCATACGTGGAAGAGACCCAGTACTTC
V: TRBV24-1; J: TRBJ2-1; size: few; D: TRBD2; CDR3: CATSTPSGGANEQFF; DNA: TGTGCCACCAGTACTCCTAGCGGGGGGGCCAATGAGCAGTTCTTC
V: TRBV7-3; J: TRBJ2-1; size: few; D: -; CDR3: CASSLGPPEGIEQFF; DNA: TGTGCCAGCAGCTTAGGCCCCCCCGAGGGTATTGAGCAGTTCTTC